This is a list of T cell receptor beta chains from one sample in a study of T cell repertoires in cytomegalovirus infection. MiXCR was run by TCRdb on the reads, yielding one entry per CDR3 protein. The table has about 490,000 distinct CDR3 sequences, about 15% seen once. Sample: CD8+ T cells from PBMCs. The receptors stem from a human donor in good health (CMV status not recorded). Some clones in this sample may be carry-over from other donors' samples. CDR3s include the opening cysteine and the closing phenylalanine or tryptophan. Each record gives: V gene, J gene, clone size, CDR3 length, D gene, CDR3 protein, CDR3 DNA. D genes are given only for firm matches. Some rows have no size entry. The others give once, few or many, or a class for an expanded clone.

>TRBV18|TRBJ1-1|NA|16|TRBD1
CASSPSTGVVALEAFF
TGTGCCAGTTCACCGTCTACAGGGGTTGTCGCACTCGAAGCTTTCTTT
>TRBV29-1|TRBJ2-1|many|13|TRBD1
CSVPGTEYNEQFF
TGCAGCGTTCCCGGGACAGAGTACAATGAGCAGTTCTTC
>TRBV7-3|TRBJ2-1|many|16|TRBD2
CASSPTSGSLYNEQFF
TGTGCCAGCAGCCCGACTAGCGGGTCCCTCTACAATGAGCAGTTCTTC
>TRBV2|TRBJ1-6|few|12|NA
CAGGLDNSPLHF
TGTGCCGGGGGACTAGATAATTCACCCCTCCACTTT
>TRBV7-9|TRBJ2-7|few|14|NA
CASQRGGSGYEQYF
TGTGCCAGTCAAAGGGGGGGCTCCGGCTACGAGCAGTACTTC
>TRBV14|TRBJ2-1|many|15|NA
CASSPTLEGAIEQFF
TGTGCCAGCAGCCCCACTTTAGAAGGGGCAATTGAGCAGTTCTTC
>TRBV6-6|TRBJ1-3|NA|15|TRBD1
CASSPGQGVKNTIYF
TGTGCCAGCAGCCCGGGACAGGGGGTCAAGAACACCATATATTTT
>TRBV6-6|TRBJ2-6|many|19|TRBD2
CASRALAGEEGPWANVLTF
TGTGCCAGCAGGGCCCTAGCGGGAGAAGAAGGACCCTGGGCCAACGTCCTGACTTTC
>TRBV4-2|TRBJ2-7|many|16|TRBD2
CASSQVTSAVGYEQYF
TGTGCCAGCAGCCAGGTCACTAGCGCCGTAGGCTACGAGCAGTACTTC
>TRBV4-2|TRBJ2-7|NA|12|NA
CASSQRSGEQYF
TGTGCCAGCAGCCAGCGGTCTGGCGAGCAGTACTTC
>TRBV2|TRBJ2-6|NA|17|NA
CASSEVAGRSGTNVLTF
TGTGCCAGCAGTGAAGTTGCGGGACGCTCTGGGACCAACGTCCTGACTTTC
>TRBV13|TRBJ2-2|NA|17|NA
CASTTLEIAENTGELFF
TGTGCCAGCACCACCTTAGAAATCGCGGAGAACACCGGGGAGCTGTTTTTT
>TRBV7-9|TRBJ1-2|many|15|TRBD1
CASSLADREGYGYTF
TGTGCCAGCAGCTTAGCAGACAGGGAGGGCTATGGCTACACCTTC
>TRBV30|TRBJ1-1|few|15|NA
CAWSDTTTAGTEAFF
TGTGCCTGGAGCGACACGACGACGGCGGGCACTGAAGCTTTCTTT
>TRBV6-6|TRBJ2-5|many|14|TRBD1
CASSRRDSQETQYF
TGTGCCAGCAGTCGAAGGGACAGTCAAGAGACCCAGTACTTC
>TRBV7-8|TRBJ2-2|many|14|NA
CASHRRGDTGELFF
TGTGCCAGCCATAGGAGGGGAGACACCGGGGAGCTGTTTTTT
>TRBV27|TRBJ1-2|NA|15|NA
CASSAPGTHNYGYTF
TGTGCCAGCAGTGCCCCCGGGACACATAACTATGGCTACACCTTC
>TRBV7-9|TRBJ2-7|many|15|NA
CASSRGSSRAYEQYF
TGTGCCAGCAGCCGAGGGTCATCGCGAGCCTACGAGCAGTACTTC
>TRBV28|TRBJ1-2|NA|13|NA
CASSPQEGPLPTF
TGTGCCAGCAGTCCTCAAGAGGGGCCGCTCCCGACCTTC
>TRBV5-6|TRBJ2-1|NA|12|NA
CASSFTLNEQFF
TGTGCCAGCAGCTTCACTCTCAATGAGCAGTTCTTC
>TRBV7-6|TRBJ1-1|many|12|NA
CASSLVLSEAFF
TGTGCCAGCAGCTTAGTGCTGTCTGAAGCTTTCTTT
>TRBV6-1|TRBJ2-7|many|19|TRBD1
CASSARADRGPSSQYEQYF
TGTGCCAGCAGTGCAAGGGCCGACAGGGGCCCATCTTCACAATACGAGCAGTACTTC
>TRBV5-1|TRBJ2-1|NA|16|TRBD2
CASSLVGLAGYNEQFF
TGCGCCAGCAGCCTGGTTGGACTAGCGGGATACAATGAGCAGTTCTTC
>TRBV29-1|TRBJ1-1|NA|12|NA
CSVNRVGAEAFF
TGCAGCGTCAACAGGGTTGGGGCTGAAGCTTTCTTT
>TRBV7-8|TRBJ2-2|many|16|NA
CASSLVGGPGTGELFF
TGTGCCAGCAGCTTAGTCGGGGGGCCCGGCACCGGGGAGCTGTTTTTT
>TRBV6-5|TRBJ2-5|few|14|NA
CASSYSFREETQYF
TGTGCCAGCAGTTACTCATTCAGGGAAGAGACCCAGTACTTC
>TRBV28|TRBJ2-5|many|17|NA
CASSEPGQSLGQETQYF
TGTGCCAGCAGTGAGCCGGGACAATCCCTGGGGCAAGAGACCCAGTACTTC
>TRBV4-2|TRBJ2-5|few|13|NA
CASSQDRGQTQYF
TGTGCCAGCAGCCAAGATCGTGGGCAGACCCAGTACTTC
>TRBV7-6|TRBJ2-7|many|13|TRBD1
CASSRDSSYEQYF
TGTGCCAGCAGCAGGGACAGCTCCTACGAGCAGTACTTC
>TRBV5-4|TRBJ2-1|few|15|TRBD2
CASTNGLADYNEQFF
TGTGCCAGCACCAATGGACTAGCGGACTACAATGAGCAGTTCTTC
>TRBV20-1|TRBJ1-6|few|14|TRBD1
CSADRGQANSPLHF
TGCAGTGCAGACAGGGGACAGGCAAATTCACCCCTCCACTTT
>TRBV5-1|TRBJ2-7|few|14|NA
CASSLADSTYEQYF
TGCGCCAGCAGCTTGGCGGACTCTACCTACGAGCAGTACTTC
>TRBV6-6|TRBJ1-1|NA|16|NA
CASSYPEGEANTEAFF
TGTGCCAGCAGTTACCCCGAGGGGGAAGCGAACACTGAAGCTTTCTTT
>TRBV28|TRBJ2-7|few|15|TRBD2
CASSGSSGLSYEQYF
TGTGCCAGCAGTGGGAGTAGCGGGCTCTCCTACGAGCAGTACTTC
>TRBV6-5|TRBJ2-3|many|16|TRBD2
CASSYNLAALTDTQYF
TGTGCCAGCAGTTACAACCTAGCGGCACTCACAGATACGCAGTATTTT
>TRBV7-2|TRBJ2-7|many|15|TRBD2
CASSPTLAGAYEQYF
TGTGCCAGCAGCCCTACGCTAGCGGGAGCCTACGAGCAGTACTTC
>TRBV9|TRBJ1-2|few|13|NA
CASSLRNFYGYTF
TGTGCCAGCAGCCTAAGAAATTTCTATGGCTACACCTTC
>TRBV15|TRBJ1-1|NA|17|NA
CATSRARVGRRDTEAFF
TGTGCCACCAGCAGAGCAAGAGTGGGCAGGCGGGATACTGAAGCTTTCTTT
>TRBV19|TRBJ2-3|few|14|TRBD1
CASSITGGVGTQYF
TGTGCCAGCAGTATAACAGGGGGCGTAGGTACGCAGTATTTT
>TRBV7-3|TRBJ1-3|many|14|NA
CASSLDSSGNTIYF
TGTGCCAGCAGTCTGGACAGCTCTGGAAACACCATATATTTT
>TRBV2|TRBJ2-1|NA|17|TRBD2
CASSEISLSGGDNEQFF
TGTGCCAGCAGTGAAATCAGTCTTAGCGGGGGCGACAATGAGCAGTTCTTC
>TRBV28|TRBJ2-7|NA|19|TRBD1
CASSASGTGGPTYPYEQYF
TGTGCCAGCAGTGCCTCCGGGACAGGGGGCCCCACTTATCCCTACGAGCAGTACTTC